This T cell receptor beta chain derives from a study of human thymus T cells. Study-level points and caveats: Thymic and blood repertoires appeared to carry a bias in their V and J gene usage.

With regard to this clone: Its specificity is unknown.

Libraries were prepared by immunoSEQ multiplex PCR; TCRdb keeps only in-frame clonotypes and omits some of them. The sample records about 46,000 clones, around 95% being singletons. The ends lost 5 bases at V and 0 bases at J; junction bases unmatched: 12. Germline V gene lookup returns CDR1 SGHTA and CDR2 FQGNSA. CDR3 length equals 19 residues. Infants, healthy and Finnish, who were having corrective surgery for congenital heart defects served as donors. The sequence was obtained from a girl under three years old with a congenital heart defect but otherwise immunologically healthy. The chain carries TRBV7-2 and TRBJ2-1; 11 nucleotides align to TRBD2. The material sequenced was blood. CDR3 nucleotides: TGTGCCAGCAGCCCCGAGAGGACTAGCGGGCTTAGCTCCTACAATGAGCAGTTCTTC. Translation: CASSPERTSGLSSYNEQFF.